This T cell receptor beta chain stems from a study of blood T cell repertoires in COVID-19. The method was immunoSEQ multiplex PCR; TCRdb's version includes in-frame clones alone and lacks a portion of them. In the table there are roughly 220,000 clones, around 84% of which are singletons. The trim removed 4 bases at V and 2 bases at J, leaving 11 bases unmatched. CDR1 is LGHDT, CDR2 YNNKEL, per germline (reference sequence). The CDR3 has 17 amino acids. The sequenced sample was peripheral blood. The TCR was taken from a man at least 80 years old with acute or convalescent COVID-19. The V gene is TRBV3-1 (or the pseudogene TRBV3-2), the J gene TRBJ2-5, with 9 nucleotides matching TRBD2. This CDR3 reads CASSPDWSREGQETQYF. The CDR3 nucleotides are TGTGCCAGCAGCCCCGACTGGTCGCGGGAGGGGCAAGAGACCCAGTACTTC.